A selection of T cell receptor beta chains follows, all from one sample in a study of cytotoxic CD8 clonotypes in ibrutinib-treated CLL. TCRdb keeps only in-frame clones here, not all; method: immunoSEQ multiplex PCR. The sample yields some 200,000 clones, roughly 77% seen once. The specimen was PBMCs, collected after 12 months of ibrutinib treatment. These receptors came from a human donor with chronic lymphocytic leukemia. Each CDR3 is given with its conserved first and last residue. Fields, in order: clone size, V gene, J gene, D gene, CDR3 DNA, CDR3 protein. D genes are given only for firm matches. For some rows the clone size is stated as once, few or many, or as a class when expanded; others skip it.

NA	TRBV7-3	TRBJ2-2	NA	TGTGCCAGCAGCTTAAGTTTTCGTGCGAACACCGGGGAGCTGTTTTTT	CASSLSFRANTGELFF
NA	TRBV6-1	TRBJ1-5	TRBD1	TGTGCCAGCAGTCTTGGGGACAGGGGAAATCAGCCCCAGCATTTT	CASSLGDRGNQPQHF
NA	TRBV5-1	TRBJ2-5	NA	TGCGCCAGCAGCTTTAATAGGGCCCAAGAGACCCAGTACTTC	CASSFNRAQETQYF
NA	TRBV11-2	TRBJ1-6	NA	TGTGCCAGCAGCCCGAAGGGGTCTAATTCACCCCTCCACTTT	CASSPKGSNSPLHF
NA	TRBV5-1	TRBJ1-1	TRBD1	TGCGCCAGCAGACCCGGGACAGGGGGCATTACTGAAGCTTTCTTT	CASRPGTGGITEAFF
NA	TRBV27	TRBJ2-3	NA	TGTGCCAGCACCCAGGGGGGGGCTAGAGATACGCAGTATTTT	CASTQGGARDTQYF
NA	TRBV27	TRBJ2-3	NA	TGTGCCAGCAGTGCTTTCCTCACAGATACGCAGTATTTT	CASSAFLTDTQYF
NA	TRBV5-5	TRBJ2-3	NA	TGTGCCAGCAGACTTAGACTAGACCTCAACACAGATACGCAGTATTTT	CASRLRLDLNTDTQYF
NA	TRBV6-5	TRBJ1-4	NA	TGTGCCAGCAGTTACTATGGGGTCAGAGCTAATGAAAAACTGTTTTTT	CASSYYGVRANEKLFF
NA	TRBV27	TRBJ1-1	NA	TGTGCCAGCAGTTCAAACAGGGTTAGCACTGAAGCTTTCTTT	CASSSNRVSTEAFF
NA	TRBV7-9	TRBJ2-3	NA	TGTGCCAGCAGCCGAGGGGCAGATACGCAGTATTTT	CASSRGADTQYF
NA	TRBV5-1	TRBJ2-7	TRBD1	TGCGCCAGCAACGCGTTTTGGGACAGGGGGCCAAACGAGCAGTACTTC	CASNAFWDRGPNEQYF
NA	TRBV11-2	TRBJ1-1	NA	TGTGCCAGCAGCATTAAGAGCGGGAATACTGAAGCTTTCTTT	CASSIKSGNTEAFF
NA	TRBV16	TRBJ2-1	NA	TGTGCCAGCAGCCGGAGTCAGGGTTGGAACAATGAGCAGTTCTTC	CASSRSQGWNNEQFF
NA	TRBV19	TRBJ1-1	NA	TGTGCCAGTAGTATTACAGGGTGGAACACTGAAGCTTTCTTT	CASSITGWNTEAFF
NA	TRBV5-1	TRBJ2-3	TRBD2	TGCGCCAGCAGCCGGGTACTAGCGGGGGGGCGGAATACGCAGTATTTT	CASSRVLAGGRNTQYF
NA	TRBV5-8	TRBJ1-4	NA	TGTGCCAGCAGCGGGGGGACTGAGTGGACTAATGAAAAACTGTTTTTT	CASSGGTEWTNEKLFF
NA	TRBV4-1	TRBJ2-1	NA	TGCGCCAGCAGCCCAGTGAGGGGAAATGAGCAGTTCTTC	CASSPVRGNEQFF
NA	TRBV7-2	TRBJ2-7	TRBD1	TGTGCCAGCAGCCAAAGGGACAGGGAGTCCGAGCAGTACTTC	CASSQRDRESEQYF
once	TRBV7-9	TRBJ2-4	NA	TGTGCCAGCAGCTTAGGGGGACTTGGACCGCTAATAAACATTCAGTACTTC	CASSLGGLGPLINIQYF
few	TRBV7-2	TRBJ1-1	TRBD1	TGTGCCAGCAGCTCCGACAGGGGCACTGAAGCTTTCTTT	CASSSDRGTEAFF
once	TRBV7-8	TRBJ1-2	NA	TGTGCCAGCAGCCTAGAAATTTATGGCTACACCTTC	CASSLEIYGYTF
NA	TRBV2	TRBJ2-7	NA	TGTGCCAGCAGTGAAGTAAGGGGCCCCTCCTACGAGCAGTACTTC	CASSEVRGPSYEQYF
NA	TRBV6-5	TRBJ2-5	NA	TGTGCCAGCAGTTCGCGAATTGAGACCCAGTACTTC	CASSSRIETQYF
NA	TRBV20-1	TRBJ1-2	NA	TGCAGTGCTAGGACCATGGGTGGCTACACCTTC	CSARTMGGYTF
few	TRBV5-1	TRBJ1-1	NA	TGCGCCAGCAGCTTTGGGAGCGAAAGCACTGAAGCTTTCTTT	CASSFGSESTEAFF
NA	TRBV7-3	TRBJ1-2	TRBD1	TGTGCCAGCAGCTTAATGGGCAGGGGGCTTGGTGGCTACACCTTC	CASSLMGRGLGGYTF
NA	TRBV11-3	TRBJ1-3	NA	TGTGCCAGCAGCTTAGACGGAGCCGACACCATATATTTT	CASSLDGADTIYF
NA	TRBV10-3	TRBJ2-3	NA	TGTGCCATCAGCAGTCGCACAGATACGCAGTATTTT	CAISSRTDTQYF
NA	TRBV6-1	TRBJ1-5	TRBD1	TGTGCCAGCAGTGACCGGGACAGGGGTTTAAATCAGCCCCAGCATTTT	CASSDRDRGLNQPQHF
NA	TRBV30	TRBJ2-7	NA	TGTGCCTGGAGTGTAGGGGGTTACGAGCAGTACTTC	CAWSVGGYEQYF
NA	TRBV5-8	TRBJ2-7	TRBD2	TGTGCCAGCAGCTTGGGCGGGAGGGCCGATGAGCAGTACTTC	CASSLGGRADEQYF
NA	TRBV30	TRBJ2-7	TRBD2	TGTGCCTGGAGTCCTCCTAGCGGGGGGATAACGGCCCCCTACGAGCAGTACTTC	CAWSPPSGGITAPYEQYF
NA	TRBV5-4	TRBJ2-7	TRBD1	TGTGCCAGCAGCTGGGGACAGGGGGCATCGTACGAGCAGTACTTC	CASSWGQGASYEQYF
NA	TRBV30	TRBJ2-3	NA	TGTGCCTGGAGTGTACGTGGGAGCGGCCCAGATACGCAGTATTTT	CAWSVRGSGPDTQYF
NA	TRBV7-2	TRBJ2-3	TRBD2	TGTGCCAGCAGCTTAGGGGGACTAGAGGCAGATACGCAGTATTTT	CASSLGGLEADTQYF
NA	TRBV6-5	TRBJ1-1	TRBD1	TGTGCCAGCAGTTCTGAGGGACAGGCAACTGAAGCTTTCTTT	CASSSEGQATEAFF
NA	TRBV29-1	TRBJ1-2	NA	TGCAGCGCGCTCGAATGGGGAAGAGCTAACTATGGCTACACCTTC	CSALEWGRANYGYTF
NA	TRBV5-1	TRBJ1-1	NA	TGCGCCAGCAGCTTCAAGGACAGTGAAGCTTTCTTT	CASSFKDSEAFF
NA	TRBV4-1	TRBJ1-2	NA	TGCGCCAGCAGCCAAGATCCGACAGGACTCTATGGCTACACCTTC	CASSQDPTGLYGYTF
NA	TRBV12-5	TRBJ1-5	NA	TGTGCTAGTGGTTTGGGCTGGAAAGGGAGGGTTCGCAATCAGCCCCAGCATTTT	CASGLGWKGRVRNQPQHF
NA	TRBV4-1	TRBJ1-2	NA	TGCGCCAGCAGCCAAGATAGTACAGGCTATGGCTACACCTTC	CASSQDSTGYGYTF
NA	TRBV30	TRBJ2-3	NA	TGTGCCGGGGGTCGAAGGGATACGCAGTATTTT	CAGGRRDTQYF
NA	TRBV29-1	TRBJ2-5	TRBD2	TGCAGCGGAGCGGGGGAAGAGACCCAGTACTTC	CSGAGEETQYF
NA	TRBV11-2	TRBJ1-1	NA	TGTGCCAGCAGCTTAGATCGCCAGGAAGCTTTCTTT	CASSLDRQEAFF
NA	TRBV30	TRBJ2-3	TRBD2	TGTGCCTGGAAGCGGGGGGGCGACAGCACAGATACGCAGTATTTT	CAWKRGGDSTDTQYF
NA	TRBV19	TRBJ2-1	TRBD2	TGTGCCAGTAGTATAGATTCCCAGCGGGACTACAATGAGCAGTTCTTC	CASSIDSQRDYNEQFF
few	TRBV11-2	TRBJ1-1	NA	TGTGCCAGCAGCTTACGACCGAACACTGAAGCTTTCTTT	CASSLRPNTEAFF
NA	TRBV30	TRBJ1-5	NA	TGTGCCTGGAGTTACAGCAACCTAAACCAGCCCCAGCATTTT	CAWSYSNLNQPQHF
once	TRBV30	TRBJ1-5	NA	TGTGCCTGGAGGGAGGGGACTAGTCAGCCCCAGCATTTT	CAWREGTSQPQHF
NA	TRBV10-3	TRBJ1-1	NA	TGTGCCATCAGTGAGTCGGTGAACACTGAAGCTTTCTTT	CAISESVNTEAFF
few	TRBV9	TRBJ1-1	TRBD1	TGTGCCAGCAGCGTAGTCGGACAGGGTGGGACTGAAGCTTTCTTT	CASSVVGQGGTEAFF
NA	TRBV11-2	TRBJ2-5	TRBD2	TGTGCCAGCAGCCCCGGGACTAGCGTCGTGGAGACCCAGTACTTC	CASSPGTSVVETQYF
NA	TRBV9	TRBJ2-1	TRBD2	TGTGCCAGCTCCGGACTAGCGGCTAACAATGAGCAGTTCTTC	CASSGLAANNEQFF